This passage covers 18 T cell receptor beta chains from one sample sequenced in a study of cytomegalovirus exposure and HLA in healthy donors. Primers: 60 Vbeta forward and 13 Jbeta reverse. Method: immunoSEQ multiplex PCR; TCRdb's copy keeps in-frame clones and lacks some. The table has 90,000 to 140,000 clones, 78% seen once. What was sequenced was PBMCs. These receptors came from a male donor in good health and CMV-seronegative.

This clone was recorded only once. The genes are TRBV28 and TRBJ2-7; tentative D call: TRBD2 (6 bases). The germline V and J ends were trimmed by 4 bases and 7 bases, with 17 bases remaining between them. CDR1 is MDHEN, CDR2 SYDVKM, per germline. The CDR3 length is 14 residues. DNA of the CDR3: TGTGCCAGCAGTTGGACTACTCCGCCTGGGGAGCAGTACTTC. Its protein is CASSWTTPPGEQYF. Full variable domain (rest looked up from reference TRBV28 and TRBJ2-7): DVKVTQSSRYLVKRTGEKVFLECVQDMDHENMFWYRQDPGLGLRLIYFSYDVKMKEKGDIPEGYSVSREKKERFSLILESASTNQTSMYLCASSWTTPPGEQYFGPGTRLTVT.

The genes are TRBV6-4 and TRBJ2-7, with 12 bases fitting TRBD1. CDR3 length: 15 residues. Trimming removed 7 bases from V and 5 bases from J; junction bases left unmatched: 9. From germline, CDR1 is MRHNA and CDR2 SNTAGT. In nucleotides, the CDR3 is TGTGCCAGCACCGCCATAGGGACAGGGGGCGACGAGCAGTACTTC. This codes for CASTAIGTGGDEQYF.

This sequence joins TRBV6-5 and TRBJ1-1, with 11 positions matching TRBD1. The CDR3 is 14 residues long. V lost 2 bases and J lost 9; bases outside the gene matches: 5. From germline, CDR1 is MNHEY and CDR2 SVGAGI. CDR3 region: CASSYGTDRGQAFF. The CDR3 bases are TGTGCCAGCAGTTACGGAACGGACAGGGGGCAAGCTTTCTTT.

The chain joins TRBV19 to TRBJ1-1; D is perhaps TRBD1 (5 bases). Germline CDR1 is LNHDA and CDR2 is SQIVND (reference sequence). V was clipped by 6 bases and J by 6 bases, with 8 bases between them. This CDR3 contains 11 residues. CDR3 region: CASSRQSEAFF. The CDR3 nucleotides read TGTGCCAGTAGCAGACAGTCTGAAGCTTTCTTT.

This chain joins TRBV30 and TRBJ2-1; 10 bases align to TRBD2. V lost 3 bases, J lost 6 bases, and 23 bases stayed unmatched. Germline CDR1 reads GTSNPN; CDR2 reads SVGIG (reference sequence). This CDR3 comprises 20 residues. This CDR3 reads CAWRLFNPAGGPLGSNEQFF. CDR3 DNA: TGTGCCTGGAGACTGTTTAATCCAGCGGGAGGGCCATTAGGTAGCAATGAGCAGTTCTTC.

This clone was seen only a few times. The chain joins TRBV18 to TRBJ1-4, with D possibly matching TRBD1 (6 bases). The germline V gene encodes CDR1 KGHSH and CDR2 LQKENI. The CDR3 totals 13 residues. The V and J ends lost 5 bases and 5 bases respectively, with 9 bases between them. CDR3 coding DNA: TGTGCCAGCTCAGCCGGACAGAATGAAAAACTGTTTTTT. Its translation is CASSAGQNEKLFF.

This rearrangement joins TRBV10-3 to TRBJ1-6, with no clear D. The CDR3 runs 14 residues. Germline V CDR1 and CDR2: ENHRY, SYGVKD. V was trimmed by 2 bases and J by 10 bases, leaving 12 bases between them. The CDR3 DNA reads TGTGCCATCAGTGAGATGCTCGGTAAATCACCCCTCCACTTT. It specifies CAISEMLGKSPLHF.

This clone was seen only once. The chain has TRBV6-1 and TRBJ1-2; 7 bases agree with TRBD1. The germline gives CDR1 MNHNS, CDR2 SASEGT. CDR3 length: 12 amino acids. V gave up 5 bases and J gave up 6 bases; unmatched junction bases: 3. For the CDR3, the DNA is TGTGCCAGCAGTCGACAGGGAGATGGCTACACCTTC. It encodes CASSRQGDGYTF.

The chain carries TRBV5-6 and TRBJ2-7, with TRBD1 as a possible D gene (6 bases). Trimming pared 4 bases from V and 1 base from J, leaving 9 bases between. From germline, CDR1 is SGHDT and CDR2 YYEEEE. This CDR3 is built from 13 residues. The CDR3 spells CASSHGQSYEQYF. CDR3 DNA: TGTGCCAGCAGCCACGGACAGTCCTACGAGCAGTACTTC. The whole variable domain, remainder taken from reference TRBV5-6 and TRBJ2-7, is DAGVTQSPTHLIKTRGQQVTLRCSPKSGHDTVSWYQQALGQGPQFIFQYYEEEERQRGNFPDRFSGHQFPNYSSELNVNALLLGDSALYLCASSHGQSYEQYFGPGTRLTVT.

The CDR3 bases are TGTGCCAGTAGTATAGGGTGGGCTAGCGGGAGTTTGAGAGATACGCAGTATTTT. It codes for CASSIGWASGSLRDTQYF. This chain links TRBV19 with TRBJ2-3; the match to TRBD2 covers 10 bases. V lost 1 base to trimming and J lost 5 bases; unmatched junction nucleotides: 12. The CDR3 runs 18 residues. Germline V gives CDR1 LNHDA, CDR2 SQIVND (reference sequence). The full variable domain, rest sourced from reference TRBV19 and TRBJ2-3, is DGGITQSPKYLFRKEGQNVTLSCEQNLNHDAMYWYRQDPGQGLRLIYYSQIVNDFQKGDIAEGYSVSREKKESFPLTVTSAQKNPTAFYLCASSIGWASGSLRDTQYFGPGTRLTVL.

This chain connects TRBV19 to TRBJ2-7, with D possibly being TRBD2 (5 bases). Trimming took 3 bases from V and 4 from J, leaving 13 bases between them. There are 14 residues in the CDR3. Germline CDR1 LNHDA, CDR2 SQIVND (reference sequence). The DNA for the CDR3 is TGTGCCAGTAGTATTATGGGCAGCGGTTACGAGCAGTACTTC. It encodes CASSIMGSGYEQYF.

The chain combines TRBV19 with TRBJ2-1, with 13 bases fitting TRBD2. The CDR3 totals 17 residues. The germline V gene has CDR1 LNHDA and CDR2 SQIVND (reference sequence). The ends lost 6 bases at V and 6 bases at J; junction bases unmatched: 11. CDR3 DNA: TGTGCCAGTAGCAGGGGCCAGGGACTAGCGGGGCTCAATGAGCAGTTCTTC. Translating it yields CASSRGQGLAGLNEQFF.

The V gene is TRBV7-3, the J gene TRBJ1-5; D remains ambiguous. Per germline, CDR1 SGHTA and CDR2 FQGTGA. The CDR3 extends over 13 amino acids. Trimming shortened V by 3 bases and J by 4 bases, and 7 bases separated the two germline ends. The CDR3, as DNA: TGTGCCAGCAGCTTTGCGGGGAATCAGCCCCAGCATTTT. Its translation: CASSFAGNQPQHF.

The chain carries TRBV10-3 and TRBJ2-3, with 9 bases matching TRBD2. The CDR3 loop spans 16 amino acids. CDR1 and CDR2 from the germline V gene are ENHRY and SYGVKD. V shed 7 bases, J shed 0 bases, and the junction held 8 bases outside the gene matches. As DNA, the CDR3 is TGTGCCATCACGGCTAGCGGGACAGATAGCACAGATACGCAGTATTTT. Translated: CAITASGTDSTDTQYF.

This chain links TRBV29-1 with TRBJ1-1; D remains unclear. This CDR3 contains 13 residues. The germline V gene encodes CDR1 SQVTM and CDR2 ANQGSEA. Trimming took off 2 bases at V and 3 bases at J, with 10 bases between the two ends. The CDR3 DNA sequence: TGCAGCGTTGAAAAGGTTCAGGACACTGAAGCTTTCTTT. It translates to CSVEKVQDTEAFF.

This clone was observed a handful of times. This rearrangement joins TRBV6-6 to TRBJ2-7, with D unclear. In germline, CDR1 is MNHNY, CDR2 SVGAGI (reference sequence). The length of the CDR3 is 15 residues. V gave up 3 bases and J gave up 7 bases, with 19 bases separating them. CDR3 in DNA: TGTGCCAGCAGTTATAGTAACTCCAACCTACTGGAGCAGTACTTC. Translated: CASSYSNSNLLEQYF.

The CDR3 bases are TGTGCCAGCAGCCAAGATTGGGACAGGGGGCAGGCCTATGGCTACACCTTC. It is translated as CASSQDWDRGQAYGYTF. The chain combines TRBV4-2 with TRBJ1-2, with 12 bases identical to TRBD1. The CDR3 consists of 17 residues. Germline CDR1 reads LGHNA; CDR2 reads YNFKEQ. Trimming removed 0 bases from V and 4 bases from J; junction bases left unmatched: 6.

The J gene is TRBJ2-5, the V gene TRBV11-1; 8 bases are a match to TRBD2. Unmatched junction bases numbered 8, after V lost 5 bases and J lost 0 bases. The CDR3 spans 16 residues. The germline V gene encodes CDR1 SGHAT and CDR2 FQDESV (reference sequence). CDR3 nucleotides: TGTGCCAGCAGCCCCAGGACTAGCAGATACCAAGAGACCCAGTACTTC. This translates into CASSPRTSRYQETQYF.